Sequencing of this T cell receptor beta chain was carried out in a study of cytomegalovirus exposure and HLA in healthy donors. Study results and caveats: Excluded: some indistinguishable V segments such as TRBV6-2 and TRBV6-3. There were over 150 TCR beta chains listed as cytomegalovirus-associated.

Each donor was nominally healthy when sampled (though unrecorded immune exposures were likely). This CDR3 comprises 15 residues. J was trimmed by 0 bases and V by 6 bases; bases with no gene match: 3. Germline V gene sequence: CDR1 LNHDA, CDR2 SQIVND (reference sequence). This clone was seen just once. Its antigen is not identified. Primers: 60 Vbeta forward and 13 Jbeta reverse. TCRdb's copy holds only in-frame clones and misses some; the assay was immunoSEQ multiplex PCR. The sample lists fewer than 200,000 clones, 70% to 85% occurring once. Material: PBMCs. This receptor was obtained from a man aged 30 to 45 in good health and CMV-seropositive. The chain has TRBV19 and TRBJ2-2, with TRBD1 matching 8 bases. In DNA form, the CDR3 reads TGTGCCAGTAGGCGGGACAGGACGAACACCGGGGAGCTGTTTTTT. The encoded protein is CASRRDRTNTGELFF.